What follows are 11 T cell receptor beta chains derived from one specimen sequenced in a study of low-dose radiotherapy and immunotherapy resistance in tumors. This sample's time point: before trial treatment. Priming of first-strand cDNA relied on TRAV- and TRBV-specific primers (covering alpha and beta chains). Both a constant-region primer and a V-primer adapter served to amplify TCRs across roughly 20 PCR cycles. One entry per CDR3 protein, called by TCRdb with MiXCR from the reads. The table lists 60,000 to 75,000 distinct CDR3 sequences, around 27% of them singletons. The input for sequencing was PBMCs, taken before treatment. These receptor sequences come from a male donor with rectosigmoid adenocarcinoma.

This clonotype is a singleton in its sample. A read error is the likely source, as a far larger clone sits one nucleotide away. J is TRBJ1-2 and V is TRBV11-3; 10 nucleotides match TRBD1. From germline, CDR1 is SGHNT and CDR2 YENEEA. CDR3 length: 14 amino acids. The CDR3 sequence is CASSLAGTGAGSIF. In DNA form, the CDR3 reads TGTGCCAGCAGCTTAGCCGGGACAGGGGCGGGTTCCATCTTC. Complete variable domain (other parts from reference TRBV11-3 and TRBJ1-2): EAGVVQSPRYKIIEKKQPVAFWCNPISGHNTLYWYLQNLGQGPELLIRYENEEAVDDSQLPKDRFSAERLKGVDSTLKIQPAELGDSAVYLCASSLAGTGAGSIFGSGTRLTVV.

As regards this clonotype: A read error may be the cause here, since a much bigger clone is one base away. This rearrangement joins TRBV6-5 to TRBJ2-5; D possibly corresponds to TRBD2 (6 bases). In germline, CDR1 is MNHEY, CDR2 SVGAGI. This CDR3 comprises 15 residues. The V end lost 4 bases, the J end lost 5 bases, and 17 bases lay between the germline ends. CDR3 sequence (DNA): TGTGCCAGCAGTTCCCCCCTAGCGAGCAGGGAGACCCAGTACTTC. Translated, it gives CASSSPLASRETQYF.

This clonotype was counted at least ten times. The rearrangement uses TRBV20-1 and TRBJ2-7; D might be TRBD1 (6 bases). The CDR3 has 13 amino acids. From germline, CDR1 is DFQATT and CDR2 SNEGSKA (reference sequence). The V end was cut by 3 bases, the J end by 2 bases, with 11 bases between. CDR3 coding DNA: TGCAGTGCTAGTCCACAGGGCCCCTACGAGCAGTACTTC. Translation gives CSASPQGPYEQYF.

This clonotype was detected many times. J is TRBJ2-1 and V is TRBV11-2; TRBD1 might be the D (5 bases). The CDR3 is 14 residues long. V lost 0 bases and J 10 bases, leaving 13 bases between the germline ends. In germline, CDR1 is SGHAT, CDR2 FQNNGV. CDR3 residues: CASSLDRTMLEQFF. The CDR3 DNA is TGTGCCAGCAGCTTAGACAGGACAATGTTGGAGCAGTTCTTC. Full variable domain (remainder filled in from reference TRBV11-2 and TRBJ2-1): EAGVAQSPRYKIIEKRQSVAFWCNPISGHATLYWYQQILGQGPKLLIQFQNNGVVDDSQLPKDRFSAERLKGVDSTLKIQPAKLEDSAVYLCASSLDRTMLEQFFGPGTRLTVL.

This clonotype was recorded many times. This sequence joins TRBV2 and TRBJ2-1; TRBD1 is a possible D gene (6 bases). This CDR3 is built from 14 residues. CDR1 is SNHLY, CDR2 FYNNEI, per germline. Trimming took off 8 bases at V and 0 bases at J, with 11 bases between the two ends. CDR3 protein: CASLSDSSYNEQFF. The CDR3 DNA sequence: TGTGCCAGCCTGTCGGACAGCTCCTACAATGAGCAGTTCTTC.

This clonotype was detected ten times or more. The chain links TRBV5-1 to TRBJ2-5, with D uncertain. The V gene lost 5 bases and the J gene lost 6 bases, with 14 bases spanning the gap. In germline, CDR1 is SGHRS, CDR2 YFSETQ. The CDR3 is made up of 13 amino acids. Here the CDR3 reads CASRIDGQQTQYF. The CDR3 nucleotides are TGCGCCAGCAGAATTGACGGTCAGCAGACCCAGTACTTC.

This clonotype was found many times. The chain combines TRBV6-2 or TRBV6-3 with TRBJ1-5; 8 nucleotides align to TRBD1. Germline V gene lookup returns CDR1 MNHEY and CDR2 SVGEGT. The V segment lost 6 bases and the J segment 2 bases; nucleotides outside the gene matches: 3. The CDR3 totals 14 residues. In DNA, the CDR3 is TGTGCCAGCAGCGACAGGGGCCGCAATCAGCCCCAGCATTTT. As protein: CASSDRGRNQPQHF.

There are many counts of this clonotype. The gene calls are TRBV29-1 and TRBJ1-1; no clear D. This CDR3 has 10 amino acids. V shed 5 bases and J shed 3 bases, with 4 bases lying between them. In germline, CDR1 is SQVTM, CDR2 ANQGSEA. The CDR3 bases are TGCAGCGTTCCCCACACTGAAGCTTTCTTT. This translates into CSVPHTEAFF.

This clonotype was picked up many times. The chain is built from TRBV6-5 and TRBJ2-3, with 7 bases identical to TRBD1. This CDR3 has 13 residues. Germline CDR1 reads MNHEY; CDR2 reads SVGAGI. With 7 bases clipped from V and 6 bases from J, the junction kept 7 bases outside the gene matches. CDR3 bases: TGTGCCAGCAAAGGGGGCGCGTCCGATACGCAGTATTTT. Translating it yields CASKGGASDTQYF.

This sequence joins TRBV28 and TRBJ2-5; 8 nucleotides align to TRBD2. This CDR3 is 14 amino acids long. Trimming removed 7 bases from V and 4 bases from J; junction bases left unmatched: 8. CDR1 and CDR2 from the germline V gene are MDHEN and SYDVKM. The CDR3: CASTPGGVRETQYF. CDR3 nucleotide sequence: TGTGCCAGCACTCCCGGGGGGGTACGAGAGACCCAGTACTTC.

V is TRBV2 and J is TRBJ2-1, with D perhaps matching TRBD2 (6 bases). Germline V lookup: CDR1 SNHLY, CDR2 FYNNEI. The CDR3 covers 11 residues. Trimming shortened V by 8 bases and J by 5 bases, and 7 bases separated the two germline ends. The CDR3 nucleotides are TGTGCCAGCGGGAGGAACAATGAGCAGTTCTTC. It specifies CASGRNNEQFF.